Here is one T cell receptor (beta chain) with its context. The CDR3 is 17 residues long. V lost 2 bases to trimming and J lost 4 bases; unmatched junction nucleotides: 8. CDR1 and CDR2 (germline): SGHDT, YYEEEE. The data are from a study of blood T cell repertoires in COVID-19. Assay used: immunoSEQ multiplex PCR; TCRdb lists only in-frame clones, some missing. Among about 290,000 clones listed, approximately 91% were seen once. All enrollees were roughly 18 to 89 years old and from 24 US areas. Participants reported their clinical history, and cohort assignment relied on those reports. The sample comprised PBMCs or T cells enriched from blood (not recorded which). This clonotype was obtained from a woman in her thirties or forties who had recovered from COVID-19. This chain connects TRBV5-6 to TRBJ1-6; TRBD1 matches 8 bases. CDR3 nucleotides: TGTGCCAGCAGCTTAGGGTACAGGGGGGTTTATAATTCACCCCTCCACTTT. It encodes CASSLGYRGVYNSPLHF.